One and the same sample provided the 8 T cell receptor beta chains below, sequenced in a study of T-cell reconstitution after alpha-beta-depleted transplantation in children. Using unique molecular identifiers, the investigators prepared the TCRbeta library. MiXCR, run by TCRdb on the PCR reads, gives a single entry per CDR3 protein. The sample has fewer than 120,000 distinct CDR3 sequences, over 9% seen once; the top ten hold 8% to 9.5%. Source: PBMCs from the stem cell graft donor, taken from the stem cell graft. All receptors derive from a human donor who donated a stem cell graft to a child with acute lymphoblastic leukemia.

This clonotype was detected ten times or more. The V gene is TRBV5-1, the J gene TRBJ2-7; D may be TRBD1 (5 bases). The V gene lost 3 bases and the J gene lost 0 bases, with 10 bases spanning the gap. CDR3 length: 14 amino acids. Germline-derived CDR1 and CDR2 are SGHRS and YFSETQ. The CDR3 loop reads CASSWTLTSYEQYF. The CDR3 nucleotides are TGCGCCAGCAGCTGGACATTAACCTCCTACGAGCAGTACTTC. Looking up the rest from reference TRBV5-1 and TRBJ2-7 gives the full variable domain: KAGVTQTPRYLIKTRGQQVTLSCSPISGHRSVSWYQQTPGQGLQFLFEYFSETQRNKGNFPGRFSGRQFSNSRSEMNVSTLELGDSALYLCASSWTLTSYEQYFGPGTRLTVT.

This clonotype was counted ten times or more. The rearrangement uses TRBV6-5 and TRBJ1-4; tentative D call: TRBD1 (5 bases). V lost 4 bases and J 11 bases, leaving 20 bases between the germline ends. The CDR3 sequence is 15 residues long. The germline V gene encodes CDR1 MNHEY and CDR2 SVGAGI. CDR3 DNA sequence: TGTGCCAGCAGTTCCACCGGGACTCCCGTCGAGAAACTGTTTTTT. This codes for CASSSTGTPVEKLFF.

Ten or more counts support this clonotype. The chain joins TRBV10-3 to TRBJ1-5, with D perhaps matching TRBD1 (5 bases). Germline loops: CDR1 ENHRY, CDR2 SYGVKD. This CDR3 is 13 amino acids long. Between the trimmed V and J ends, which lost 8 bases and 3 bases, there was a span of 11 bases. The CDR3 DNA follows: TGTGCCATCGCCAGCAGGGCCAATCAGCCCCAGCATTTT. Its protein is CAIASRANQPQHF.

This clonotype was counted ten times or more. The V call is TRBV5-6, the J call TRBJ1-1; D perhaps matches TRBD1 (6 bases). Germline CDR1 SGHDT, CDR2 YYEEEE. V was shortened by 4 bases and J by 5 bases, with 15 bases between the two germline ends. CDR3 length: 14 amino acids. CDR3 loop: CASSRRGSGTEAFF. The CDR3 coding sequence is TGTGCCAGCAGCCGCAGGGGATCGGGGACTGAAGCTTTCTTT.

The CDR3 loop is CASSRGQRETQYF. CDR3 in DNA: TGTGCCAGCTCACGGGGACAGAGAGAGACCCAGTACTTC. The chain joins TRBV18 to TRBJ2-5; TRBD1 agrees at 7 bases. The ends lost 4 bases at V and 4 bases at J; junction bases unmatched: 3. Germline values: CDR1 KGHSH, CDR2 LQKENI. The CDR3 extends over 13 amino acids.

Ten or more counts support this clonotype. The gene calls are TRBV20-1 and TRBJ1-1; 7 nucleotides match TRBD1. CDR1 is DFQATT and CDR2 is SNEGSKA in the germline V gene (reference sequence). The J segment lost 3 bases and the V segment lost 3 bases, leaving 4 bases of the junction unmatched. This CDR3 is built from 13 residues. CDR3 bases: TGCAGTGCTAGTCTAACAGGGGACACTGAAGCTTTCTTT. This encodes CSASLTGDTEAFF.

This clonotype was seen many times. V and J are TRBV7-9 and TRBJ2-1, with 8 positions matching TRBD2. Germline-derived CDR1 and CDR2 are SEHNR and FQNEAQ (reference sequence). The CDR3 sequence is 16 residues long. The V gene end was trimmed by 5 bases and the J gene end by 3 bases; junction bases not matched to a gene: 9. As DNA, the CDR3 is TGTGCCAGCAGCCCCGCCGGGACTAGAAACTACAATGAGCAGTTCTTC. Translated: CASSPAGTRNYNEQFF.

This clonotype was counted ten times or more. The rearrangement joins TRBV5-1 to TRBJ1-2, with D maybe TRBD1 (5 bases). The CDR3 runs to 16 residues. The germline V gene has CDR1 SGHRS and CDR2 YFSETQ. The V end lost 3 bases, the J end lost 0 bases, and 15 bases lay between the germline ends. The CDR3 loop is CASSSGRGGANYGYTF. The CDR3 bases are TGCGCCAGCAGCTCTGGTCGCGGGGGAGCTAACTATGGCTACACCTTC.